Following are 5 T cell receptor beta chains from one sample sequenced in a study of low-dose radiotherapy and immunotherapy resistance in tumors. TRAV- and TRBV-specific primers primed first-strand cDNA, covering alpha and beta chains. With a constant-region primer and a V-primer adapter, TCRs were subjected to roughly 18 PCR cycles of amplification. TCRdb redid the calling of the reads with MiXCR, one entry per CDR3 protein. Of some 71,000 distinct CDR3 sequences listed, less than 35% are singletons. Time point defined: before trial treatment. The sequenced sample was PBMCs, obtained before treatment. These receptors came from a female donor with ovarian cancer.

Written as DNA, the CDR3 is TGCGCCAGCAGCCGGACGAGAGGGGGCACAGATACGCAGTATTTT. It yields the protein CASSRTRGGTDTQYF. V is TRBV5-1 and J is TRBJ2-3, with D perhaps given as TRBD1 or TRBD2 (5 bases each). V was pared by 4 bases and J by 1 base, with 13 bases between. Germline V gene lookup returns CDR1 SGHRS and CDR2 YFSETQ. The CDR3 sequence is 15 residues long. Full variable domain (remainder filled in from reference TRBV5-1 and TRBJ2-3): KAGVTQTPRYLIKTRGQQVTLSCSPISGHRSVSWYQQTPGQGLQFLFEYFSETQRNKGNFPGRFSGRQFSNSRSEMNVSTLELGDSALYLCASSRTRGGTDTQYFGPGTRLTVL.

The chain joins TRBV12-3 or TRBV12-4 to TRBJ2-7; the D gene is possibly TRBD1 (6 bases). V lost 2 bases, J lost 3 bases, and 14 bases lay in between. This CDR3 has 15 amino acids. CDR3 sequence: CASSLIGQTYYEQYF. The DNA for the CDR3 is TGTGCCAGCAGTTTAATTGGACAGACTTACTACGAGCAGTACTTC.

CDR3 loop: CASGRPPGANVLTF. CDR3 coding DNA: TGTGCCAGCGGCCGGCCCCCCGGGGCCAACGTCCTGACTTTC. This rearrangement joins TRBV12-3 or TRBV12-4 to TRBJ2-6; D remains ambiguous. V lost 8 bases to trimming and J lost 4 bases, with 12 bases between them. CDR3 length: 14 amino acids.

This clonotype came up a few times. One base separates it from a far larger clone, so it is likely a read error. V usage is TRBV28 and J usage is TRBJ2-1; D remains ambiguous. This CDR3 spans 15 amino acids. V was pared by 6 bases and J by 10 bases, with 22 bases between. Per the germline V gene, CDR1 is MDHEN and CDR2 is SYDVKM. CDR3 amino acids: CASREPRAFSYEQFF. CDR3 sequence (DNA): TGTGCCAGCAGGGAACCTCGAGCATTTTCCTACGAGCAGTTCTTC.

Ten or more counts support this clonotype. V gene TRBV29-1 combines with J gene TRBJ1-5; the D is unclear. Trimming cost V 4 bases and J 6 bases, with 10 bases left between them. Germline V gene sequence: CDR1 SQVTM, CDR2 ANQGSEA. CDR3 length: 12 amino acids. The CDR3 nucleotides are TGCAGCGTTGGTATGGGTAGTCAGCCCCAGCATTTT. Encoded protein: CSVGMGSQPQHF.